Sequencing of this T cell receptor beta chain was carried out in a study of T-cell reconstitution after alpha-beta-depleted transplantation in children. Unique molecular identifiers were used in preparing the TCRbeta library. TCRdb fed the PCR reads into MiXCR, producing one record per CDR3 protein. The table records just under 550,000 distinct CDR3 sequences, around 19% of them present only once. The germline CDR1 and CDR2 sequences are SGHDT and YYEEEE. The V gene end was trimmed by 1 base and the J gene end by 4 bases; junction bases not matched to a gene: 8. The CDR3 extends over 15 amino acids. The chain has TRBV5-6 and TRBJ2-7; TRBD2 matches at 7 bases. The specimen was PBMCs from the stem cell graft donor, collected from the stem cell graft. This receptor was obtained from a human donor who donated a stem cell graft to a child with acute lymphoblastic leukemia. The CDR3 region has the DNA TGTGCCAGCAGCTTGATGGCGGGAGCCAGATACGAGCAGTACTTC. Its protein product is CASSLMAGARYEQYF. Complete variable domain (other parts from reference TRBV5-6 and TRBJ2-7): DAGVTQSPTHLIKTRGQQVTLRCSPKSGHDTVSWYQQALGQGPQFIFQYYEEEERQRGNFPDRFSGHQFPNYSSELNVNALLLGDSALYLCASSLMAGARYEQYFGPGTRLTVT.